The present entry profiles one TCR beta chain with its context. Trimming at V came to 2 bases and at J to 5 bases, leaving 6 bases not matched to a gene. CDR3 length: 15 residues. Germline CDR1 is SGHRS and CDR2 is YFSETQ. The method was immunoSEQ multiplex PCR; TCRdb's version includes in-frame clones alone and lacks a portion of them. The repertoire holds almost 200,000 clones, 80% to 85% seen once, with 0.95% to 1.5% in the top ten. These data are taken from a study of cytomegalovirus exposure and HLA in healthy donors. Overall study: In a later analysis, the roughly 120 validation repertoires were reported to have used the same platform as the approximately 690 first-cohort repertoires.

The genes are TRBV5-1 and TRBJ2-1; TRBD2 matches 8 bases. This TCR derives from a woman aged 30 to 39 in good health and CMV-seronegative. Sequences were obtained from PBMCs. The CDR3 DNA reads as TGCGCCAGCAGCTTCGGCTTAGCGGGGAACAATGAGCAGTTCTTC. Its translation: CASSFGLAGNNEQFF.